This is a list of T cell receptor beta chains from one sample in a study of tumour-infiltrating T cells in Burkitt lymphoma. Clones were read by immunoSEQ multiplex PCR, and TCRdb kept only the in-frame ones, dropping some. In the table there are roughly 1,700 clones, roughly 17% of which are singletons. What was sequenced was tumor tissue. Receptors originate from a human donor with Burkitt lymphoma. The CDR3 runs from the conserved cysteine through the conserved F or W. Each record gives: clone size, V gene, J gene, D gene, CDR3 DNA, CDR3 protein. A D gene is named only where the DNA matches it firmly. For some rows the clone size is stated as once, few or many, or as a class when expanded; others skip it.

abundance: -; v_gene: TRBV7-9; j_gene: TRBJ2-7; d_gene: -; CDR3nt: TGTGCCAGCAGCTTAGGCTACTCAGGGGTCTCCTACGAGCAGTACTTC; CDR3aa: CASSLGYSGVSYEQYF
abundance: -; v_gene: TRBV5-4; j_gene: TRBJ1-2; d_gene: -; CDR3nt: TGTGCCAGCAGCTTGTACGGGAGTGGCTACACCTTC; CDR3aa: CASSLYGSGYTF
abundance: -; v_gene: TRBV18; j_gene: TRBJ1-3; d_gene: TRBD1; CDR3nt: TGTGCCAGCTCACCACGGCAGGGGGAATCAGATTTT; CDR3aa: CASSPRQGESDF
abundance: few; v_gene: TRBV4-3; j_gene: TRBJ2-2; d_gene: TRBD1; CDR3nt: TGCGCCAGCAGCCGGGGCAGGGGGCAGGACACCGGGGAGCTGTTTTTT; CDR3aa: CASSRGRGQDTGELFF
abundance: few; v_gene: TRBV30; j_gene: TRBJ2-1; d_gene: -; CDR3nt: TGTGCCTGGAGTGGGGGGGCCCATAATGAGCAGTTCTTC; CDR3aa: CAWSGGAHNEQFF
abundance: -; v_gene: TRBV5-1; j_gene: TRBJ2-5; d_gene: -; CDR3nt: TGCGCCAGCAGCGCGGGTGCCCAAGGGGGGGAAGAGACCCAGTACTTC; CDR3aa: CASSAGAQGGEETQYF
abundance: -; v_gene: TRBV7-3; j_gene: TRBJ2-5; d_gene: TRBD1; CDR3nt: TGTGCCAGCAGCTTGGGACAGGGGGCCGGGGAGACCCAGTACTTC; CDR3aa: CASSLGQGAGETQYF
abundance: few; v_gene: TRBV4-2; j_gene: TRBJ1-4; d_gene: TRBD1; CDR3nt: TGTGCCAGCAGCTCCCGGACAGGGGTTCGCGAAAAACTGTTTTTT; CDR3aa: CASSSRTGVREKLFF
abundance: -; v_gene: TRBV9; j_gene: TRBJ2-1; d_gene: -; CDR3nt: TGTGCCAGCAGCGTATTTAGCGTCGTGAGGAACAATGAGCAGTTCTTC; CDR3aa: CASSVFSVVRNNEQFF
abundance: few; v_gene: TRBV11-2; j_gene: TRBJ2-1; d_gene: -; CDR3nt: TGTGCCAGCAGCTTAGGAGTAGGTGATGAGCAGTTCTTC; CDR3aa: CASSLGVGDEQFF
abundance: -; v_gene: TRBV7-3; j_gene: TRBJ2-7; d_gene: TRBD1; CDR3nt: TGTGCCAGCAGCTTAGGACAGGACTACGAGCAGTACTTC; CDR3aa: CASSLGQDYEQYF
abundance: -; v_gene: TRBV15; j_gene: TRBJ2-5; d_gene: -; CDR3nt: TGTGCCACCAGCAGAGTGTCCGTCCAAGAGACCCAGTACTTC; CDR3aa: CATSRVSVQETQYF
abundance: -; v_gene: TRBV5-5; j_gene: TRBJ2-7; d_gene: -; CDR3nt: TGTGCCAGCAGCTTGGCCCACGAAGTCTACGAGCAGTACTTC; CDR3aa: CASSLAHEVYEQYF
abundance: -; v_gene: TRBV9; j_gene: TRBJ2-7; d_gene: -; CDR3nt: TGTGCCAGCAGCAGAACAGCATACGAGCAGTACTTC; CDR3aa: CASSRTAYEQYF
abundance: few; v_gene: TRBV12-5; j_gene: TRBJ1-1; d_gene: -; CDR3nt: TGTGCTAGTGGTTGGCAACTGGCGGGGGGGGTTAGGACTGAAGCTTTCTTT; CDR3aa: CASGWQLAGGVRTEAFF
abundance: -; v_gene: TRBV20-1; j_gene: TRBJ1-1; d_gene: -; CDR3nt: TGCAGTGCTAGATTTTACACTGAAGCTTTCTTT; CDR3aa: CSARFYTEAFF
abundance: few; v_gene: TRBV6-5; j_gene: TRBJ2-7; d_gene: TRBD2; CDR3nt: TGTGCCAGCAGCGCCACCGGGGGGGCATACGAGCAGTACTTC; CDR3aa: CASSATGGAYEQYF
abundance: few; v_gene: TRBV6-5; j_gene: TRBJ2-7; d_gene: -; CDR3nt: TGTGCCAGCAGTTACGGTGGCAGTCCCTACGAGCAGTACTTC; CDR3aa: CASSYGGSPYEQYF
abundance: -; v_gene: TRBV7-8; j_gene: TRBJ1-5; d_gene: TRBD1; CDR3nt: TGTGCCAGCAGCTTAGAACAGGGGCACAGGCAGCCCCAGCATTTT; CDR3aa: CASSLEQGHRQPQHF
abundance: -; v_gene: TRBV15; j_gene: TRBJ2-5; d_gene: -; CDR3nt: TGTGCCACCAGCAGAGCCTCAGAACAAGAGACCCAGTACTTC; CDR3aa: CATSRASEQETQYF
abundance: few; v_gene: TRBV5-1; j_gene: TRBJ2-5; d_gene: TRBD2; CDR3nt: TGCGCCAGCAGCTCCAAACTAGCGCCGGGGCAAGAGACCCAGTACTTC; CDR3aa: CASSSKLAPGQETQYF
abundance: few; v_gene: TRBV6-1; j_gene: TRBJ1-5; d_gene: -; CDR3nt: TGTGCCAGCAGTGCGTCCGTAGCAGAGCCCCAGCATTTT; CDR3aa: CASSASVAEPQHF
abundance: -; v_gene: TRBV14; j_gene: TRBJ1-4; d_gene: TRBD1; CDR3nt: TGTGCCAGCAGCCCCCGGGACAGGCCCGTCCGGGATGAAAAACTGTTTTTT; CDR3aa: CASSPRDRPVRDEKLFF
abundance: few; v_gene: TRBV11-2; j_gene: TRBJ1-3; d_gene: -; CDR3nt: TGTGCCAGCAGCTTATGGGGGCTAGCTGGAAACACCATATATTTT; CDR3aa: CASSLWGLAGNTIYF
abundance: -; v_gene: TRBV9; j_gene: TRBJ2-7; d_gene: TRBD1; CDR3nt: TGTGCCAGCAGCGCGAACAGGGGCGAGCAGTACTTC; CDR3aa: CASSANRGEQYF
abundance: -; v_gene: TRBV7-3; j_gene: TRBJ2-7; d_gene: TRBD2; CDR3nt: TGTGCCAGCAGCTTAAGCGGGGGGGCCGCCGAGCAGTACTTC; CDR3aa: CASSLSGGAAEQYF
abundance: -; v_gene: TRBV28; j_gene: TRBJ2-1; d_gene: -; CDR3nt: TGTGCCAGCAGTTTACCGCGCGGGGGCCAGTTCTTC; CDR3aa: CASSLPRGGQFF